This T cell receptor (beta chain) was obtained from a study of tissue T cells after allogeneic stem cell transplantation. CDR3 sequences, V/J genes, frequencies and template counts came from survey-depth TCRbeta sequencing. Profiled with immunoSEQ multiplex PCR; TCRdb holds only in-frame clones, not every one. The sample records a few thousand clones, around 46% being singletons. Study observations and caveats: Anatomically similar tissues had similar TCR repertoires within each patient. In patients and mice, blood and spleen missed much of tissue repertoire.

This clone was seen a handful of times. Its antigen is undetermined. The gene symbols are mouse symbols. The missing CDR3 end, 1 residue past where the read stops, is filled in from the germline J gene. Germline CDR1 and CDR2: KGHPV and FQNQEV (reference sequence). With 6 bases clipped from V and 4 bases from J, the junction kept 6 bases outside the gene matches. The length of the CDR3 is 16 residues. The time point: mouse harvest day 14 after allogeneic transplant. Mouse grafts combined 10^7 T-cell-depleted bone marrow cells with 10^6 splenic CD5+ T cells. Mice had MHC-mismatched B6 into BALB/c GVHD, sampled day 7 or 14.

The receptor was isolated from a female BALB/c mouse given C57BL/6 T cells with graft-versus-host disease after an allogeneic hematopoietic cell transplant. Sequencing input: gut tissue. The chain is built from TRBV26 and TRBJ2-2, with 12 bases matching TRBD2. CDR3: CASSPDWGGPTGQLYF. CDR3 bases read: TGTGCCAGCAGCCCAGACTGGGGGGGCCCCACCGGGCAGCTCTAC.